The rows below give T cell receptor beta chains drawn from one sample of a study of patients and donors after allogeneic stem cell transplantation. TCRdb analysed the RT-PCR reads with MiXCR anew, one entry per CDR3 protein. This sample has roughly 230,000 distinct CDR3 sequences; roughly 15% occur once, and the top ten carry roughly 10%. The material sequenced was blood, either unsorted or a sorted T cell fraction (not recorded which). These TCRs come from a human donor who was either an allogeneic HSCT recipient or a stem cell or donor lymphocyte infusion donor (not recorded which). It is not recorded whose cells these are; they may come from a transplant donor. Both conserved end residues are part of each CDR3. A D gene is named only where the DNA matches it firmly. A row's size may be missing; if present it is once, few, many or a size class.

j_gene | v_gene | d_gene | abundance | CDR3nt | CDR3aa
TRBJ2-2 | TRBV10-3 | TRBD1 | few | TGTGCCATCGCCGGGACAGGGGAGACCGGGGAGCTGTTTTTT | CAIAGTGETGELFF
TRBJ1-6 | TRBV20-1 | TRBD1 | medium-sized | TGCAGTGCTACCCCAGGGGGAGGGCTAGTTTCACCCCTCCACTTT | CSATPGGGLVSPLHF
TRBJ2-5 | TRBV6-2/TRBV6-3 | . | few | TGTGCCAGCGTCCGGACCTTTCAAGAGACCCAGTACTTC | CASVRTFQETQYF
TRBJ1-2 | TRBV20-1 | . | few | TGCAGTGCTAGCGAGCAGGGTCGAGATGGCTACACCTTC | CSASEQGRDGYTF
TRBJ2-7 | TRBV4-1 | TRBD1 | . | TGCGCCAGTACCGGGACAGGGGGCGGGCAGAAGGAGGCTTACGAGCAGTACTTC | CASTGTGGGQKEAYEQYF
TRBJ1-5 | TRBV20-1 | . | . | TGCAGTGCTAGAGATTTGCAGGGGAATCAGCCCCAGCATTTT | CSARDLQGNQPQHF
TRBJ2-3 | TRBV6-2/TRBV6-3 | TRBD2 | few | TGTGCCAGCAGCTTAGCGGGGGGGAGTCGAGATACGCAGTATTTT | CASSLAGGSRDTQYF
TRBJ1-4 | TRBV5-6 | . | . | TGTGCCAGCAGCTCCGAGGGGGGTGGAGCTGGAAAACTGTTTTTT | CASSSEGGGAGKLFF
TRBJ1-2 | TRBV7-3 | . | many | TGTGCCAGCAGCCCTGATCGGAACTATGGCTACACCTTC | CASSPDRNYGYTF
TRBJ2-3 | TRBV7-2 | TRBD2 | . | TGTGCCAGCAGCCCGGGCGGGGGGGTGAGTGATACGCAGTATTTT | CASSPGGGVSDTQYF
TRBJ1-4 | TRBV2 | . | . | TGTGCCAGCAGTAGTATAGCGGAAAAACTGTTTTTT | CASSSIAEKLFF
TRBJ2-7 | TRBV20-1 | TRBD1 | few | TGCAGTGCTGGACGGACAGGGTCCTACGAGCAGTACTTC | CSAGRTGSYEQYF
TRBJ2-7 | TRBV14 | TRBD2 | once | TGTGCCAGCAGCCAAGTCGGACTAGCGGCCACCGCCCGCGAGCAGTACTTC | CASSQVGLAATAREQYF
TRBJ2-7 | TRBV29-1 | TRBD1 | few | TGCAGCGTCTCGGACAGGGCCTACGAGCAGTGCTTC | CSVSDRAYEQCF
TRBJ2-7 | TRBV10-3 | TRBD2 | . | TGTGCCATCAGGATAGCGGGGGGGACCTACGAGCAGTACTTC | CAIRIAGGTYEQYF
TRBJ1-6 | TRBV7-9 | . | many | TGTGCCAGCAGCAGCCGACAGAATGCTTCACCCCTCCACTTT | CASSSRQNASPLHF
TRBJ1-1 | TRBV18 | . | . | TGTGCCAGCTCACCAGCGGGGGCACGGAACACTGAAGCTTTCTTT | CASSPAGARNTEAFF
TRBJ2-1 | TRBV20-1 | . | many | TGCAGTGTTCGTGGGGACTACAATGAGCAGTTCTTC | CSVRGDYNEQFF
TRBJ2-5 | TRBV12-3/TRBV12-4 | . | many | TGTGCCAGCAGTTCCCTGGACGGGTTAGAGACCCAGTACTTC | CASSSLDGLETQYF
TRBJ1-5 | TRBV4-3 | TRBD1 | . | TGCGCCAGCAGCCAAGGGAACCCTCAGGGGGCGTATAGCAATCAGCCCCAGCATTTT | CASSQGNPQGAYSNQPQHF
TRBJ2-1 | TRBV5-6 | . | . | TGTGCCAGCAGCTTGGTTGGGGTCGCAAATGAGCAGTTCTTC | CASSLVGVANEQFF
TRBJ1-1 | TRBV7-9 | . | many | TGTGCCAGCAGCCGCGGGATCAGTGAAGCTTTCTTT | CASSRGISEAFF
TRBJ1-4 | TRBV29-1 | . | few | TGCAGCGTGATGGATGAAAAACTGTTTTTT | CSVMDEKLFF
TRBJ1-2 | TRBV2 | . | few | TGTGCCAGCAGGCTCGATAACTATGGCTACACCTTC | CASRLDNYGYTF
TRBJ2-1 | TRBV7-2 | TRBD2 | . | TGTGCCAGCAGCTCCGGGGGGGCCGACAATGAGCAGTTCTTC | CASSSGGADNEQFF
TRBJ1-2 | TRBV19 | . | . | TGTGCCAGTACTGGCCGGGACGCGCTTAACTATGCCTACACCTTC | CASTGRDALNYAYTF
TRBJ1-2 | TRBV28 | . | many | TGTGCCAGCAGCGGGAACTATGGCTACACCTTC | CASSGNYGYTF
TRBJ1-1 | TRBV27 | TRBD1 | . | TGTGCCAGCAGTTTATCTCCTACAGGGGGGGACATGAACACTGAAGCTTTCTTT | CASSLSPTGGDMNTEAFF
TRBJ1-1 | TRBV18 | . | . | TGTGCCAGCTCACCTTCCGGGACCCCTGAAGCTTTCTTT | CASSPSGTPEAFF
TRBJ1-2 | TRBV6-1 | . | . | TGTGCCAGCAGCCCATCATCGAAAGCCTATGGCTACACCTTC | CASSPSSKAYGYTF
TRBJ2-1 | TRBV6-1 | . | many | TGTGCCAGGGATTTCGGACAGATCTTCTCCTACAATGAGCAGTTCTTC | CARDFGQIFSYNEQFF
TRBJ1-6 | TRBV4-3 | . | few | TGCGCCAGCAGCCAAGAAGGTTTCGGAGATTCACCCCTCCACTTT | CASSQEGFGDSPLHF
TRBJ2-5 | TRBV30 | . | many | TGTGCCTGGAGTGTTAGGGCTGCGGGAGAGACCCAGTACTTC | CAWSVRAAGETQYF
TRBJ2-5 | TRBV2 | . | few | TGTGCCAGCTCGGTAGGGTATCAAGAGACCCAGTACTTC | CASSVGYQETQYF